The 2 T cell receptor beta chains presented below share a single source sample, sequenced in a study of resident and recirculating memory T cells in vitiligo. The method was immunoSEQ multiplex PCR; TCRdb's version includes in-frame clones alone and lacks a portion of them. The sample lists 60,000 to 80,000 clones, approximately 89% seen once, with about 4.9% in the top ten. Sequences were obtained from blood. These receptor sequences come from a male donor with vitiligo.

The chain is built from TRBV5-6 and TRBJ2-1, with 8 positions matching TRBD2. Per germline, CDR1 SGHDT and CDR2 YYEEEE. With 4 bases clipped from V and 1 base from J, the junction kept 7 bases outside the gene matches. The CDR3 sequence is 16 residues long. The CDR3 bases are TGTGCCAGCAGCCGTCGGGGGGGTTTGTCCTACAATGAGCAGTTCTTC. Protein sequence: CASSRRGGLSYNEQFF.

V usage is TRBV7-9 and J usage is TRBJ2-7; 10 bases agree with TRBD2. CDR1 is SEHNR and CDR2 is FQNEAQ in the germline V gene (reference sequence). V was pared by 1 base and J by 6 bases, with 6 bases of the junction left unmatched. This CDR3 contains 15 residues. The CDR3: CASSLGASGGAEQYF. Here the CDR3 DNA reads TGTGCCAGCAGCTTAGGGGCTAGCGGGGGCGCCGAGCAGTACTTC. Complete variable domain (other parts from reference TRBV7-9 and TRBJ2-7): DTGVSQNPRHKITKRGQNVTFRCDPISEHNRLYWYRQTLGQGPEFLTYFQNEAQLEKSRLLSDRFSAERPKGSFSTLEIQRTEQGDSAMYLCASSLGASGGAEQYFGPGTRLTVT.